The 24 T cell receptor beta chains below all came from one sample that was sequenced in a study of regulatory dendritic cells for organ transplantation (dated by TCRdb to the late 2010s). Sorted T cell subsets were CFSE-labeled and co-cultured for 4 to 6 days with allogeneic regulatory or mature dendritic cells at a 1:10 DC:T ratio. What these receptors recognize is not known. Library prep was done by the immunoSEQ multiplex PCR assay. TCRdb provides this immuneACCESS table in a form limited to in-frame rearrangements. Some clones are lacking; in checked studies, under half of them reflect an unresolved V gene, and why the rest are absent is not known. This sample is represented by 11,000 or so clones; about 90% of them were singletons. The top ten clonotypes cover nearly 0.45% of the sample. Sequenced: naive CD8+ T cells from blood cultured with dendritic cells. Reading the label with the study, this specimen's cell subset or site is: CD45RA+ naive T cells. The receptors here all came from a human donor in good health.

This sequence joins TRBV7-9 and TRBJ1-1; the D is unclear. Germline V gene lookup returns CDR1 SEHNR and CDR2 FQNEAQ (reference sequence). Trimming cost V 5 bases and J 0 bases, with 4 bases left between them. CDR3 length equals 12 residues. CDR3: CASSLMNTEAFF. The CDR3 DNA follows: TGTGCCAGCAGCCTAATGAACACTGAAGCTTTCTTT.

The chain recombines TRBV11-2 with TRBJ2-1; the D is unclear. Germline CDR1 SGHAT, CDR2 FQNNGV. The CDR3 spans 13 residues. V was shortened by 3 bases and J by 5 bases, with 8 bases between the two germline ends. The CDR3 coding sequence is TGTGCCAGCAGCTTCGAGGCCGACAATGAGCAGTTCTTC. Its protein is CASSFEADNEQFF.

The genes are TRBV7-3 and TRBJ2-5; D gene unclear. This CDR3 has 13 amino acids. Germline-derived CDR1 and CDR2 are SGHTA and FQGTGA. V was cut by 8 bases and J by 5 bases, with 15 bases left in between. Here the CDR3 reads CASSRPARETQYF. CDR3 coding DNA: TGTGCCAGCTCCCGACCGGCCCGGGAGACCCAGTACTTC.

This clone was observed a few times. The rearrangement joins TRBV29-1 to TRBJ1-2; D unresolved. The V end lost 0 bases, the J end lost 0 bases, and 14 bases lay between the germline ends. The CDR3 extends over 16 amino acids. Germline values: CDR1 SQVTM, CDR2 ANQGSEA. The CDR3 here is CSVEDLREGANYGYTF. The CDR3 bases are TGCAGCGTTGAAGATCTTCGGGAGGGAGCTAACTATGGCTACACCTTC.

The chain uses TRBV13 and TRBJ1-2; D unclear. Germline CDR1 and CDR2: PRHDT and FYEKMQ (reference sequence). Between the trimmed V and J ends, which lost 2 bases and 2 bases, there was a span of 9 bases. The CDR3 loop spans 14 amino acids. The DNA for the CDR3 is TGTGCCAGCAGCTTATCTATGGAGAACTATGGCTACACCTTC. Translation: CASSLSMENYGYTF.

V gene TRBV6-1 combines with J gene TRBJ1-5, with D tentatively TRBD1 (5 bases). The V end lost 2 bases, the J end lost 1 base, and 15 bases lay between the germline ends. The CDR3 loop spans 17 amino acids. The germline V gene has CDR1 MNHNS and CDR2 SASEGT. The CDR3, as DNA: TGTGCCAGCAGTGAATATTCCGGGGGTAGAAGCAATCAGCCCCAGCATTTT. Its translation: CASSEYSGGRSNQPQHF.

The genes are TRBV30 and TRBJ2-7; a weak D match, TRBD1 (6 bases). The V end lost 5 bases, the J end lost 3 bases, and 11 bases lay between the germline ends. This CDR3 contains 12 residues. Germline CDR1 reads GTSNPN; CDR2 reads SVGIG (reference sequence). CDR3 nucleotides: TGTGCCTGGTCCTCAGGGGACTACGAGCAGTACTTC. As protein: CAWSSGDYEQYF.

V and J are TRBV6-1 and TRBJ1-2; 8 positions agree with TRBD1. Germline V gene lookup returns CDR1 MNHNS and CDR2 SASEGT. There are 13 residues in the CDR3. V lost 4 bases and J lost 2; bases outside the gene matches: 0. This chain's CDR3 is CASSGTGNYGYTF. DNA of the CDR3: TGTGCCAGCAGTGGGACAGGGAACTATGGCTACACCTTC.

The rearrangement uses TRBV28 and TRBJ2-1; the D gene is possibly TRBD1 (6 bases). This CDR3 is built from 14 residues. The V gene's germline CDR1 is MDHEN and CDR2 SYDVKM. The ends were cut back, 4 bases at V and 6 bases at J, with 13 bases in the middle. The CDR3 DNA reads TGTGCCAGCAGTTCATCCGCAGGGGTCAATGAGCAGTTCTTC. The encoded protein is CASSSSAGVNEQFF.

The rearrangement uses TRBV30 and TRBJ1-1; tentative D call: TRBD1 (6 bases). Germline assignment: CDR1 GTSNPN and CDR2 SVGIG (reference sequence). The CDR3 spans 14 residues. Trimming removed 1 base at V and 2 bases at J, with 11 bases between. CDR3 protein: CAWSETGLNTEAFF. The CDR3 DNA follows: TGTGCCTGGAGTGAGACAGGACTTAACACTGAAGCTTTCTTT.

This clone was counted once. CDR3 residues: CASGGSRNTEAFF. The DNA of the CDR3 is TGTGCCAGCGGGGGGTCGCGCAACACTGAAGCTTTCTTT. The chain recombines TRBV9 with TRBJ1-1; TRBD1 might be the D (5 bases). From germline, CDR1 is SGDLS and CDR2 YYNGEE. The CDR3 contains 13 residues. Trimming took 7 bases from V and 2 from J, leaving 12 bases between them.

This chain links TRBV7-3 with TRBJ2-7; weak D call: TRBD2 (6 bases). Per germline, CDR1 SGHTA and CDR2 FQGTGA. This CDR3 is 22 amino acids long. Trimming removed 3 bases from V and 0 bases from J, with 33 bases in between. This CDR3 reads CASSFHFRTRGSDCRSSYEQYF. For the CDR3, the DNA is TGTGCCAGCAGCTTTCATTTCCGCACCCGGGGGTCCGACTGCCGGAGCTCCTACGAGCAGTACTTC.

The chain links TRBV7-9 to TRBJ2-7, with D possibly TRBD1 on 5 matching bases. CDR1 is SEHNR and CDR2 is FQNEAQ in the germline V gene (reference sequence). The CDR3 length is 15 residues. With 4 bases removed from V and 3 bases from J, the gap between germline ends came to 16 bases. The CDR3 sequence is CASSSPQGPNYEQYF. CDR3 DNA sequence: TGTGCCAGCAGCTCCCCCCAGGGCCCCAACTACGAGCAGTACTTC.

J is TRBJ1-2 and V is TRBV2, with D unclear. Per the germline V gene, CDR1 is SNHLY and CDR2 is FYNNEI. Trimming left V 4 bases short and J 8 bases short, with 5 bases between. This CDR3 is built from 10 residues. The CDR3 nucleotides read TGTGCCAGCAGTGCATGGGGCTACACCTTC. Translated, it gives CASSAWGYTF.

This rearrangement joins TRBV30 to TRBJ2-3; D not certain. Germline V CDR1 and CDR2: GTSNPN, SVGIG (reference sequence). The length of the CDR3 is 11 residues. The CDR3: CAGILPDTQYF. CDR3 nucleotides: TGTGCTGGAATTCTCCCAGATACGCAGTATTTT.

As to this clone: The junction differs from germline at one of its ends, possibly a read error. V usage is TRBV7-9 and J usage is TRBJ2-7, with D possibly matching TRBD2 (5 bases). The CDR3 totals 12 residues. Germline CDR1 reads SEHNR; CDR2 reads FQNEAQ (reference sequence). In nucleotides, the CDR3 is TGTGCCAGCAGCTTAGACGGGATTGAGACGCGTTTC. Its translation is CASSLDGIETRF. Complete variable domain (other parts from reference TRBV7-9 and TRBJ2-7): DTGVSQNPRHKITKRGQNVTFRCDPISEHNRLYWYRQTLGQGPEFLTYFQNEAQLEKSRLLSDRFSAERPKGSFSTLEIQRTEQGDSAMYLCASSLDGIETRFGPGTRLTVT.

This clone showed up just once. The chain combines TRBV6-5 with TRBJ1-6; a weak D match, TRBD1 (6 bases). The CDR3 sequence is 14 residues long. The germline CDR1 and CDR2 sequences are MNHEY and SVGAGI. The V gene lost 5 bases and the J gene lost 9 bases, with 14 bases spanning the gap. In DNA form, the CDR3 reads TGTGCCAGCAGTCCGGGGGGGCTGGGTTCACCCCTCCACTTT. Translating it yields CASSPGGLGSPLHF.

The chain carries TRBV6-1 and TRBJ1-4; D perhaps matches TRBD1 (5 bases). Between the trimmed V and J ends, which lost 2 bases and 6 bases, there was a span of 10 bases. The CDR3 has 14 amino acids. Germline CDR1 and CDR2: MNHNS and SASEGT. The CDR3 sequence: CASSEIWGDEKLFF. The DNA for the CDR3 is TGTGCCAGCAGTGAAATTTGGGGCGATGAAAAACTGTTTTTT.

The rearrangement joins TRBV9 to TRBJ2-5; weak D call: TRBD2 (5 bases). From germline, CDR1 is SGDLS and CDR2 YYNGEE. The V and J ends lost 0 bases and 5 bases respectively, with 11 bases between them. The CDR3 loop spans 14 amino acids. In DNA, the CDR3 is TGTGCCAGCAGCGTAGGGTCCCCGGGGGAGACCCAGTACTTC. It yields the protein CASSVGSPGETQYF.

The chain has TRBV9 and TRBJ2-1; tentative D call: TRBD2 (6 bases). The CDR3 extends over 17 amino acids. V lost 2 bases and J 4 bases, leaving 19 bases between the germline ends. Per germline, CDR1 SGDLS and CDR2 YYNGEE. The CDR3 DNA follows: TGTGCCAGCAGCGTGAAAGGGACTCCGACCATTTACAATGAGCAGTTCTTC. The encoded protein is CASSVKGTPTIYNEQFF. Full variable domain (missing parts from reference TRBV9 and TRBJ2-1): DSGVTQTPKHLITATGQRVTLRCSPRSGDLSVYWYQQSLDQGLQFLIQYYNGEERAKGNILERFSAQQFPDLHSELNLSSLELGDSALYFCASSVKGTPTIYNEQFFGPGTRLTVL.

This chain connects TRBV7-9 to TRBJ2-5; D unclear. The ends were cut back, 5 bases at V and 5 bases at J, with 15 bases in the middle. The germline V gene encodes CDR1 SEHNR and CDR2 FQNEAQ (reference sequence). CDR3 size: 14 residues. CDR3 in DNA: TGTGCCAGCAGCGAAAGGACCGTCTTGGAGACCCAGTACTTC. Translating it yields CASSERTVLETQYF.

In DNA form, the CDR3 reads TGTGCCAGCAGTGAATGGAGACAGCTCTATGGCTACACCTTC. This gives the protein CASSEWRQLYGYTF. The genes are TRBV25-1 and TRBJ1-2, with D possibly TRBD1 on 5 matching bases. The length of the CDR3 is 14 residues. The germline V gene encodes CDR1 MGHDK and CDR2 SYGVNS. Trimming cost V 1 base and J 4 bases, with 10 bases left between them.

The chain combines TRBV7-9 with TRBJ2-4; D possibly corresponds to TRBD2 (7 bases). The CDR3 is 17 amino acids. Germline-derived CDR1 and CDR2 are SEHNR and FQNEAQ (reference sequence). V was cut by 1 base and J by 1 base, with 14 bases left in between. The DNA for the CDR3 is TGTGCCAGCAGCTTAGGGTTCGCGGGGGCTGCCAAAAACATTCAGTACTTC. It translates to CASSLGFAGAAKNIQYF.

This clone was observed a single time. V and J are TRBV29-1 and TRBJ1-4, with D uncertain. Germline-derived CDR1 and CDR2 are SQVTM and ANQGSEA. This CDR3 is built from 12 residues. Deletions cut 4 bases from V and 3 bases from J, with 6 bases between. The CDR3 reads CSVARANEKLFF. CDR3 DNA sequence: TGCAGCGTTGCCCGGGCTAATGAAAAACTGTTTTTT.